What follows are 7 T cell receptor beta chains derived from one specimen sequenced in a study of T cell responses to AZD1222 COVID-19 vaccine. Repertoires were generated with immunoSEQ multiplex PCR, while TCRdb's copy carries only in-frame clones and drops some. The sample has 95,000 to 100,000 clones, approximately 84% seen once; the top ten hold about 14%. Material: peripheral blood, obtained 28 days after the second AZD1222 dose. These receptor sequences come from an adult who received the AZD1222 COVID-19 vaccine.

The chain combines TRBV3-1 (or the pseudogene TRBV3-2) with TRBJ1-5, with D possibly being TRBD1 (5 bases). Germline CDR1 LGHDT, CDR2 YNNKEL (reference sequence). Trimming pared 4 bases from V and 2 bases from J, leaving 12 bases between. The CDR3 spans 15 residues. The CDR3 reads CASSPRVTGNQPQHF. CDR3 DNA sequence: TGTGCCAGCAGCCCCAGGGTCACTGGCAATCAGCCCCAGCATTTT.

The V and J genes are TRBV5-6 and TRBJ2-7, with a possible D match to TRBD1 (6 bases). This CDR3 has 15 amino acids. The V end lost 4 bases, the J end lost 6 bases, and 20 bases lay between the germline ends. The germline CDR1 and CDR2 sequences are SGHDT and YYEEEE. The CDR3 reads CASSVAKGQAPEQYF. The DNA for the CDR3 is TGTGCCAGCAGCGTCGCAAAGGGACAAGCACCCGAGCAGTACTTC.

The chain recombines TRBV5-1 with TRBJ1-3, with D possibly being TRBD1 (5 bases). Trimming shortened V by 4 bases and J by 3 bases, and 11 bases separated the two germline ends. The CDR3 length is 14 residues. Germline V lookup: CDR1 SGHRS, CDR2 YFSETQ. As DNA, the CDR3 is TGCGCCAGCAGCCTGGACAATAATGGAAACACCATATATTTT. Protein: CASSLDNNGNTIYF.

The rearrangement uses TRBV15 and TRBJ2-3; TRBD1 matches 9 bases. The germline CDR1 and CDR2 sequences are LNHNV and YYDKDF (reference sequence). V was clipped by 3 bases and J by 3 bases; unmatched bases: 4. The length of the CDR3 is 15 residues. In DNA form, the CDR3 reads TGTGCCACCAGCAGCACAGGGGGCCGGACAGATACGCAGTATTTT. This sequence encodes CATSSTGGRTDTQYF.

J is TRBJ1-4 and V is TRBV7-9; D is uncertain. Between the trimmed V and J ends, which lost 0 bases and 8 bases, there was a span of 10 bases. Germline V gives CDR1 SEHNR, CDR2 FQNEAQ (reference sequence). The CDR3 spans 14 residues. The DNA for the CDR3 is TGTGCCAGCAGCTTAGCGCTAGGCGACGAAAAACTGTTTTTT. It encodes CASSLALGDEKLFF.

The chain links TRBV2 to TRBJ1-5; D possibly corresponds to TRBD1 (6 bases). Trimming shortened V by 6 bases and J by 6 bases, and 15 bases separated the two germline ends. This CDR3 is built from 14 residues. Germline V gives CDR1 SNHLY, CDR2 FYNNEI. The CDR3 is CASRDGGPSQPQHF. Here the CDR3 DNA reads TGTGCCAGCAGGGACGGGGGCCCCAGTCAGCCCCAGCATTTT.

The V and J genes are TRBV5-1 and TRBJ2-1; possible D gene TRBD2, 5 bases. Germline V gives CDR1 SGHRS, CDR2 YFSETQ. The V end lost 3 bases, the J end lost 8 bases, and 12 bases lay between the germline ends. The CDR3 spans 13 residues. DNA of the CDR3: TGCGCCAGCAGCTCCGGGAATGCCCATGAGCAGTTCTTC. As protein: CASSSGNAHEQFF.